This T cell receptor (beta chain) emerged from a study of OX40 agonist ivuxolimab in advanced cancers. The wider study: Intravenous ivuxolimab was administered to patients every 2 weeks at 0.01 to 10 mg/kg.

Study-level findings and limits: Partial responders at 0.1-3.0 mg/kg had among the lowest clonal expansion. Expanded clones belonging to CD8+ T cells outnumbered, on average, those of CD4+.

In regard to this clone: Its cognate antigen is unknown.

The CDR3 sequence is 15 residues long. J was trimmed by 1 base and V by 1 base; bases with no gene match: 3. Germline loops: CDR1 SGHTA, CDR2 FQGTGA. Sequenced by immunoSEQ multiplex PCR; TCRdb stores in-frame clones only, minus some. This sample has 65,000 to 85,000 clones, with roughly nine tenths found just once. People who had autoimmune disease history or systemic immunosuppression were excluded. This sequence joins TRBV7-3 and TRBJ1-1; 7 nucleotides agree with TRBD1. The sequencing used CD4+ or CD8+ T cells sorted from blood, collected in a trial of the OX40 agonist ivuxolimab. The clonotype comes from an adult with an advanced solid tumor such as melanoma, head and neck, liver or kidney cancer. The CDR3 reads CASSLRGGWNTEAFF. DNA for the CDR3: TGTGCCAGCAGCTTAAGAGGGGGCTGGAACACTGAAGCTTTCTTT.